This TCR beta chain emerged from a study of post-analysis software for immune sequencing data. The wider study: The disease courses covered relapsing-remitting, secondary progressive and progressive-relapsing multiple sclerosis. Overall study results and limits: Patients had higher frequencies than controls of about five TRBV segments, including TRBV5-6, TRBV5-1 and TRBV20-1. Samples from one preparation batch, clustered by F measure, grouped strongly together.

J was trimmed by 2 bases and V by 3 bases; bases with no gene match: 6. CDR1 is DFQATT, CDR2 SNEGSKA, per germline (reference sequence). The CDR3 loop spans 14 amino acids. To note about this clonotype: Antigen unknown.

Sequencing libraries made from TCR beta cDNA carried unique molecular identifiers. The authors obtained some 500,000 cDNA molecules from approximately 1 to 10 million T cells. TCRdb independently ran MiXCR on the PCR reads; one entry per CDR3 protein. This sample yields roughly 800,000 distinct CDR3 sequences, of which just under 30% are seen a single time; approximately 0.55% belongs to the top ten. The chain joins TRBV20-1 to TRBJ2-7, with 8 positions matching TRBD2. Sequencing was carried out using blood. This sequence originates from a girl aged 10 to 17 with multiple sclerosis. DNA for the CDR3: TGCAGTGCTAGCCGGACGGGACTAGCCTACGAGCAGTACTTC. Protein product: CSASRTGLAYEQYF.